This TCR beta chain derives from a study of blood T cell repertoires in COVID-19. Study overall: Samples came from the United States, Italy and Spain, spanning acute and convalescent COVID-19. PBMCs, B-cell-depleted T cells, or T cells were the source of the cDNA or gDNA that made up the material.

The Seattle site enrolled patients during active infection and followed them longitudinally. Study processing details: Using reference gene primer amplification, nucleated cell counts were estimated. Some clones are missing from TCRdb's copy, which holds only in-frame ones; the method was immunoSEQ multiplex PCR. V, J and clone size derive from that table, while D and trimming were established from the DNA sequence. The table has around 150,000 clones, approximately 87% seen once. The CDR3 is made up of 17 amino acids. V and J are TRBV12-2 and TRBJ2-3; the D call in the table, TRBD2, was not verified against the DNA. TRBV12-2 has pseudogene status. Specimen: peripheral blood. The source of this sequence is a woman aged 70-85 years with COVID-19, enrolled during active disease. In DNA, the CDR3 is TGTGCAAGTCGCTGTCCGTCACTAGCGGGGAGATCAGATACGCAGTATTTT. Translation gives CASRCPSLAGRSDTQYF.